The present entry profiles one T cell receptor beta chain with its context. As yet, its antigen is unknown. It was 5'RACE with constant-segment primers that produced the TCR alpha and TCR beta cDNA libraries, which carried sample barcodes and UMIs. A single record per CDR3 protein comes from TCRdb applying MiXCR to the 5' RACE reads. The sample includes roughly 400,000 distinct CDR3 sequences, approximately 24% seen only once; the top ten take around 8.8%. These data originate in a study of T-cell memory formation after mild COVID-19. General study findings and limits: Contracting CD4+ clones lay largely in CM and EM, with CD8+ ones residing in EMRA. The authors left the SARS-CoV-2 specificity of second-wave clones peaking on day 37 unconfirmed.

Germline V gene sequence: CDR1 DFQATT, CDR2 SNEGSKA (reference sequence). This CDR3 spans 14 amino acids. The V and J ends lost 3 bases and 4 bases respectively, with 15 bases between them. The chain recombines TRBV20-1 with TRBJ1-2; D unclear. Input material: PBMCs or a T cell subset sorted from them (not recorded which). This receptor was identified in an adult woman who had mild COVID-19 (a few samples of this study predate the infection). Cell type and time point are not known. The CDR3 region is CSASELLTGYGYTF. CDR3 coding DNA: TGCAGTGCTAGTGAGCTTTTGACCGGCTATGGCTACACCTTC.